Below, one TCR beta chain is given with its context. Its specificity is not known. Germline trimming cut 2 bases from V and 1 base from J; bases unmatched to any gene: 7. There are 17 residues in the CDR3. Germline CDR1 is SGHAT and CDR2 is FQNNGV. The data originate from a study of vaccination effects on CD4 cells after COVID-19. Study summary: All participants had two doses of either the BNT162b2 or mRNA-1273 vaccine.

Findings of the study overall: Within healthy vaccinees, only 1 of 255 vaccine-induced clones displayed cross-reactivity with common cold coronaviruses.

ViraFEST used viral peptide pools to expand antigen-specific CD4+ T cells before sequencing. Culture proceeded for roughly ten days, and CD4+ T cells were then isolated. Prior SARS-CoV-2 infection was absent in the vaccine recipients, as shown by negative nucleocapsid antibodies. Some 1.9 million PBMC per well were cultured with 10 IU/ml IL-2 and approximately 10 ug/ml peptides. Replacing half the medium with IL-2 medium was done on days 3 and 7. The method was immunoSEQ multiplex PCR; TCRdb's version includes in-frame clones alone and lacks a portion of them. The profile shows 35,000 to 40,000 clones, about 70% of them singletons.

Sequencing used CD4+ T cells from PBMCs cultured with HCoV-OC43 spike peptides, obtained before COVID-19 vaccination. Subset reported: HCoV-OC43 spike overlapping peptide pool stimulation. The receptor was isolated from a human donor who received a COVID-19 vaccine. The V gene is TRBV11-2, the J gene TRBJ2-7; 11 nucleotides agree with TRBD2. The CDR3, as DNA: TGTGCCAGCAGCTTAACTAGCGGGAGTTCGATTTCCTACGAGCAGTACTTC. Its translation: CASSLTSGSSISYEQYF.